The T cell receptor beta chain described here comes from a study of T cell repertoires and leukemia-associated antigens. Without fetal bovine serum, CD3+ T cells were rested overnight. The table lists this clonotype with many counts. Its antigen is currently unknown. TCRdb independently ran MiXCR on the 5' RACE reads; one entry per CDR3 protein. The sample yields roughly 12,000 distinct CDR3 sequences, 35% to 45% seen once. Study findings and constraints: No significant group difference appeared in Vbeta, Jbeta or VDJ counts. Expanded clones' antigen specificity and function were not directly tested.

The CDR3 consists of 12 residues. V was trimmed by 5 bases and J by 7 bases, leaving 11 bases between them. Germline V gene sequence: CDR1 SEHNR, CDR2 FQNEAQ (reference sequence). The chain employs TRBV7-9 and TRBJ2-5; weak D call: TRBD1 (6 bases). The receptor was isolated from a female donor in good health. The sample was CD3+ T cells sorted from blood and cultured. This chain's CDR3 is CASSAGEGTQYF. The CDR3 DNA is TGTGCCAGCAGCGCAGGGGAAGGGACCCAGTACTTC.